This TCR beta chain came from a study of blood T cells in healthy people across ages (dated by TCRdb to the mid-2010s). Notes on the research overall: Template switching captured roughly one uniquely barcoded TCR beta cDNA molecule per two T cells in model experiments. Using deep sequencing normalized with unique cDNA molecular identifiers, the study measured how TCR beta repertoire diversity changes with age. Donors were grouped into four age groups: young (average roughly 15 years), middle-aged (over 35), aged (about 59) and long-lived (around 80). For two donors (one aged 18 to 30 and one aged 80 or older), the study analyzed two additional independent replicas of 1 million unique cDNA reads from the same blood draw. The investigation overall reported the following: Bulk unsorted PBMC profiling prevented conclusive comparison of naive and antigen-experienced compartments. The percentage of naive T cells measured by flow cytometry correlated strongly with observed TCR beta diversity. The CMV infection status of donors was not known, potentially confounding age-related changes in expanded clonotypes. Estimates of total diversity based on one million sequenced T cells were considered lower bounds and underestimates. Observed TCR beta diversity per million T cells fell roughly linearly with age, and a significant reduction was already apparent by age approximately 41. The long-lived group showed more naive CD4+ T cells, fewer expanded clones and increased TCR diversity than the aged group, suggesting age selection.

Donors were roughly 40 systemically healthy Caucasian individuals from Russia aged 6 to 90 years. Each donor gave about 9.2 milliliters of peripheral blood, drawn into EDTA-treated Vacutainer tubes. Ficoll-Paque density-gradient centrifugation was used to isolate PBMCs, with at least 7 million obtained per sample. Total RNA, at least 5 micrograms per sample, was extracted from PBMCs with Trizol reagent. For every donor, an aliquot of PBMCs went through flow cytometry to measure the percentages of naive CD45RAhigh/CD27high T cells. Points on this clonotype: Its antigen is currently not known. The input lacks base qualities; no much larger clone sits a single base away.

Via the germline V gene, CDR1 is SGHVS and CDR2 FNYEAQ. V loses 5 bases at its end and J loses 3 bases; junction bases beyond the gene matches: 9. Taken from cysteine to phenylalanine, the CDR3 has 15 residues. Just CDR3 DNA is preserved here, 45 bases in frame from base 1. To prepare the library, 5' RACE was applied. TCRdb shows the sequencer as Illumina HiSeq 2500. A second PCR of roughly 7 to 11 cycles was run with a J-beta primer mix and a sample-barcoded 5' primer. A unique molecular identifier was introduced onto each TCR beta cDNA molecule by a template-switch 5' adaptor carrying 12 random nucleotides. At least 3 million CDR3-containing paired-end reads were obtained from each sample. First-strand cDNA synthesis was performed from all RNA using the Mint cDNA synthesis kit, with priming by a TRBC-specific oligonucleotide. Following uracil-DNA glycosylase treatment, a first 18-cycle PCR with universal primers M1SS and BC2_uni_R was performed on all cDNA. As for the authors' bioinformatics: For normalization, 1 million high-quality reads, each with a distinct molecular identifier, were randomly selected from each sample. Reads sharing molecular identifiers were discarded rather than binned into consensus sequences. MiTCR, run with a Q25 quality threshold and the strictest error-elimination algorithm, handled CDR3 identification, clonotype clustering and error correction. A nonparametric unseen species model using Euler transformation provided a lower-bound estimate of total TCR beta diversity. TCRdb's own reprocessing of the public reads used fastp at Q25 and MiXCR and kept productive beta chains. Each entry merges the rows of one CDR3 protein and shows their most common DNA and genes. TCRdb, not the authors, supplied the V and J calls. The sample table records 600,000 to 850,000 distinct CDR3 sequences; 20% to 25% of these occur just once. 9.4% of the sample goes to the ten largest clones.

These data also featured in a second study, about T cells of mothers and their children. Drawing on the second study: The donors were nine systemically healthy Caucasian individuals, made up of three mothers and their six children. cDNA synthesis used all of the extracted RNA, with approximately 1.4 ug of RNA in each 15 ul reaction. In the second PCR, sample barcodes and 2-4 random nucleotides were introduced via the M1S primer. More than 8 million TCR beta CDR3 reads were obtained from each mother, and roughly 3 million reads were obtained from each child. Thymic selection shapes the output of TCR recombination in a similar way in related and unrelated pairs, and inherited differences have a minor effect. Normalized repertoire overlap was always found to be slightly, but never significantly, higher in related mother-child pairs than in unrelated mother-child pairs. Persistent microchimeric T cell clones were not detected, at a sensitivity of about 99 clones per million clonotypes. To look for features that set related mother-child pairs apart from unrelated individuals, the researchers ran deep NGS to compare the TCR beta repertoires of mothers and children. On average, the children were 11 +/- 4 years old, while the mothers were about 37 +/- 4 years old. After adapter ligation was performed with NEBNext reagents, the libraries were sequenced on an Illumina HiSeq 2000 with 100+100 nt paired-end reads. Mother and child libraries were prepared a month apart and sequenced in separate runs to prevent cross-contamination. For each donor, between about 450,000 and 2,300,000 distinct TCR beta clonotypes were identified. Naive TCR beta clonotypes were estimated from low-frequency clonotypes matched to each donor's FACS-determined naive share, without sorting.

The sequence was obtained from a boy between 10 and 17 years old in good health. The rearranged segments are TRBV7-6 and TRBJ2-5; the central 7 bases match TRBD2. Sequenced material: blood. The CDR3 reads as follows: CASSPNGAGEETQYF. The bases read TGTGCCAGCAGCCCAAATGGGGCGGGGGAAGAGACCCAGTACTTC.